One sample yielded the 24 T cell receptor beta chains listed below, sequenced in a study of Ad26.COV2.S vaccination and SARS-CoV-2 variants. Profiling relied on immunoSEQ multiplex PCR, and the TCRdb table lists in-frame clones only, not all of them. Among 85,000 to 120,000 clones listed, about 78% were seen once. The sequencing used peripheral blood, collected after recovery from COVID-19. These receptors were obtained from a human donor who had recovered from COVID-19.

V gene TRBV2 combines with J gene TRBJ2-3, with 8 nucleotides matching TRBD1. The CDR3 consists of 17 residues. Germline CDR1 is SNHLY and CDR2 is FYNNEI. J lost 2 bases, V lost 6 bases, and 13 bases had no gene match. The CDR3 spells CASRASYRDRSTDTQYF. Here the CDR3 DNA reads TGTGCCAGCAGGGCGTCGTACCGGGACAGGTCCACAGATACGCAGTATTTT. The variable domain in full, completed from reference TRBV2 and TRBJ2-3, reads EPEVTQTPSHQVTQMGQEVILRCVPISNHLYFYWYRQILGQKVEFLVSFYNNEISEKSEIFDDQFSVERPDGSNFTLKIRSTKLEDSAMYFCASRASYRDRSTDTQYFGPGTRLTVL.

The genes are TRBV28 and TRBJ1-1; D gene uncertain. Trimming pared 6 bases from V and 0 bases from J, leaving 11 bases between. Per germline, CDR1 MDHEN and CDR2 SYDVKM. CDR3 length: 14 residues. CDR3 nucleotides: TGTGCCAGCAGGCCCGGGAGCATGAACACTGAAGCTTTCTTT. Encoded protein: CASRPGSMNTEAFF.

The J gene is TRBJ1-5, the V gene TRBV5-5; 7 nucleotides line up with TRBD1. Germline V CDR1 and CDR2: SGHKS, YYEKEE (reference sequence). Trimming took 0 bases from V and 6 from J; bases not matched to a gene: 9. The CDR3 covers 16 residues. The CDR3 region is CASSLGDRESVQPQHF. Here the CDR3 DNA reads TGTGCCAGCAGCTTGGGTGACAGGGAGAGCGTTCAGCCCCAGCATTTT.

The rearrangement uses TRBV28 and TRBJ1-2, with D unresolved. Germline CDR1 is MDHEN and CDR2 is SYDVKM. This CDR3 region has 13 residues. The ends were cut back, 5 bases at V and 8 bases at J, with 15 bases in the middle. CDR3 nucleotide sequence: TGTGCCAGCAGTCCCCGACTGAGTGTGGGCTACACCTTC. Amino acids: CASSPRLSVGYTF.

This sequence joins TRBV9 and TRBJ2-3; D is unclear. V dropped 2 bases and J dropped 2 bases, with 9 bases sitting between them. The germline CDR1 and CDR2 sequences are SGDLS and YYNGEE. This CDR3 has 14 residues. CDR3: CASSVDRNTDTQYF. Written as DNA, the CDR3 is TGTGCCAGCAGCGTGGACCGAAACACAGATACGCAGTATTTT.

The chain couples TRBV6-5 to TRBJ2-5; TRBD1 agrees at 9 bases. CDR1 is MNHEY and CDR2 is SVGAGI in the germline V gene. The CDR3 covers 16 residues. Unmatched junction bases numbered 5, after V lost 0 bases and J lost 3 bases. The DNA of the CDR3 is TGTGCCAGCAGTTACTCGACAGGGGGGGGGAAAGAGACCCAGTACTTC. As protein: CASSYSTGGGKETQYF.

In the case of this clone: Additional DNA sequences in this sample encode the identical CDR3. This chain links TRBV27 with TRBJ2-7; TRBD2 agrees at 8 bases. The trim removed 4 bases at V and 4 bases at J, leaving 6 bases unmatched. The CDR3 totals 14 residues. Per the germline V gene, CDR1 is MNHEY and CDR2 is SMNVEV (reference sequence). For the CDR3, the DNA is TGTGCCAGCAGTTCGCTAGCGGGCAAATACGAGCAGTACTTC. This sequence encodes CASSSLAGKYEQYF.

The chain recombines TRBV27 with TRBJ2-7; tentatively, D is TRBD1 (5 bases). CDR1 is MNHEY, CDR2 SMNVEV, per germline (reference sequence). Trimming shortened V by 3 bases and J by 2 bases, and 11 bases separated the two germline ends. The CDR3 runs to 14 residues. As DNA, the CDR3 is TGTGCCAGCAGTTTCACGCAGGGTCCCTACGAGCAGTACTTC. It yields the protein CASSFTQGPYEQYF.

The V call is TRBV5-1, the J call TRBJ2-1; D uncertain. This CDR3 is 14 amino acids long. V was shortened by 1 base and J by 5 bases, with 10 bases between the two germline ends. CDR1 is SGHRS, CDR2 YFSETQ, per germline. The DNA for the CDR3 is TGCGCCAGCAGCTTGACCTCGGGCAACAATGAGCAGTTCTTC. This sequence encodes CASSLTSGNNEQFF.

The chain employs TRBV2 and TRBJ1-6; 7 bases line up with TRBD1. The CDR3 runs to 14 residues. Germline V gene lookup returns CDR1 SNHLY and CDR2 FYNNEI. Trimming took 10 bases from V and 3 from J; bases not matched to a gene: 6. CDR3 DNA: TGTGCCATCCAACAGGGGAACTATAATTCACCCCTCCACTTT. Amino acid sequence: CAIQQGNYNSPLHF.

The chain couples TRBV18 to TRBJ2-3; 8 positions match TRBD2. The CDR3 sequence is 15 residues long. V lost 2 bases and J lost 5; bases outside the gene matches: 6. From germline, CDR1 is KGHSH and CDR2 LQKENI. CDR3 sequence: CASSPGSGVKDTQYF. CDR3 sequence (DNA): TGTGCCAGCTCACCAGGTAGCGGGGTAAAAGATACGCAGTATTTT.

V usage is TRBV4-3 and J usage is TRBJ1-3; D is perhaps TRBD1 (5 bases). The germline V and J ends were trimmed by 0 bases and 3 bases, with 15 bases remaining between them. CDR1 LGHNA and CDR2 YSLEER come from the germline V gene. CDR3 length: 17 amino acids. The CDR3 bases are TGCGCCAGCAGCCAAGATGGGGCAGGGACGTTTGGAAACACCATATATTTT. Translated, it gives CASSQDGAGTFGNTIYF.

The chain uses TRBV5-1 and TRBJ1-2, with unresolved D. Trimming removed 0 bases at V and 7 bases at J, with 10 bases between. Germline V lookup: CDR1 SGHRS, CDR2 YFSETQ. The CDR3 is 13 amino acids. The CDR3: CASSLDPGIGYTF. CDR3 nucleotide sequence: TGCGCCAGCAGCTTGGACCCGGGAATTGGCTACACCTTC.

The chain is built from TRBV7-2 and TRBJ2-3, with no clear D. Trimming shortened V by 1 base and J by 4 bases, and 12 bases separated the two germline ends. CDR3 size: 15 residues. Germline V gene data show CDR1 as SGHTA and CDR2 as FQGNSA. The CDR3 sequence: CASSLEPSGADTQYF. In DNA, the CDR3 is TGTGCCAGCAGCTTAGAGCCATCTGGGGCAGATACGCAGTATTTT.

This clone was seen a handful of times. The V gene is TRBV7-2, the J gene TRBJ1-4; no firm D call. V lost 4 bases to trimming and J lost 8 bases, with 17 bases between them. Germline V lookup: CDR1 SGHTA, CDR2 FQGNSA. The CDR3 is made up of 15 amino acids. Here the CDR3 reads CASSYSGGRAEKLFF. CDR3 nucleotide sequence: TGTGCCAGCAGCTACAGCGGCGGAAGGGCGGAAAAACTGTTTTTT.

The rearrangement links TRBV5-1 to TRBJ2-7; tentative D call: TRBD1 (6 bases). The CDR3 contains 15 residues. Deletions cut 4 bases from V and 1 base from J, with 15 bases between. CDR1 is SGHRS, CDR2 YFSETQ, per germline. CDR3 sequence: CASSPGGTFSYEQYF. As DNA, the CDR3 is TGCGCCAGCAGCCCCGGTGGGACATTTTCCTACGAGCAGTACTTC.

CDR3 protein: CASSLGQGFGKGDYNEQFF. Written as DNA, the CDR3 is TGTGCCAGCAGTCTCGGACAGGGCTTTGGAAAGGGGGACTACAATGAGCAGTTCTTC. J is TRBJ2-1 and V is TRBV28; 8 bases match TRBD1. The CDR3 covers 19 residues. Germline trimming cut 5 bases from V and 3 bases from J; bases unmatched to any gene: 18. Germline-derived CDR1 and CDR2 are MDHEN and SYDVKM.

The CDR3 loop is CASSDGFSSYNEQFF. The CDR3 bases are TGCGCCAGCAGTGATGGGTTTAGCTCCTACAATGAGCAGTTCTTC. This chain joins TRBV10-2 and TRBJ2-1; D is ambiguous. The ends were cut back, 3 bases at V and 0 bases at J, with 9 bases in the middle. CDR3 size: 15 residues. CDR1 WSHSY and CDR2 SAAADI come from the germline V gene.

The chain has TRBV7-2 and TRBJ1-6; D not resolved. This CDR3 comprises 14 residues. The V end lost 0 bases, the J end lost 9 bases, and 9 bases lay between the germline ends. Per the germline V gene, CDR1 is SGHTA and CDR2 is FQGNSA. The CDR3 DNA follows: TGTGCCAGCAGCTTAGCGGCCCTAAGTTCACCCCTCCACTTT. It is translated as CASSLAALSSPLHF.

This chain connects TRBV5-1 to TRBJ2-7; 10 bases fit TRBD1. V shed 0 bases, J shed 3 bases, and the junction held 12 bases outside the gene matches. This CDR3 comprises 18 residues. CDR1 SGHRS and CDR2 YFSETQ come from the germline V gene. This CDR3 is CASSLVGMTGGAHYEQYF. CDR3 DNA: TGCGCCAGCAGCTTGGTGGGGATGACAGGGGGCGCCCACTACGAGCAGTACTTC.

The gene calls are TRBV13 and TRBJ2-3, with D perhaps matching TRBD1 (5 bases). This CDR3 spans 16 amino acids. Per the germline V gene, CDR1 is PRHDT and CDR2 is FYEKMQ (reference sequence). V lost 2 bases to trimming and J lost 2 bases, with 14 bases between them. CDR3 nucleotides: TGTGCCAGCAGCTTATCGGCAGGGATGTTCACAGATACGCAGTATTTT. Translated: CASSLSAGMFTDTQYF.

This clone has just a few counts. The chain couples TRBV15 to TRBJ2-2; D uncertain. Germline CDR1 LNHNV, CDR2 YYDKDF (reference sequence). V gave up 3 bases and J gave up 0 bases, with 2 bases separating them. This CDR3 is built from 13 residues. The CDR3 region has the DNA TGTGCCACCAGCAGCTCGAACACCGGGGAGCTGTTTTTT. Amino acid sequence: CATSSSNTGELFF.

The chain is built from TRBV2 and TRBJ2-5; D might be TRBD2 (7 bases). The CDR3 spans 13 residues. V lost 7 bases to trimming and J lost 5 bases, with 14 bases between them. The germline CDR1 and CDR2 sequences are SNHLY and FYNNEI. CDR3 sequence reads: CASMQGGGETQYF. CDR3 DNA: TGTGCCAGCATGCAGGGAGGGGGGGAGACCCAGTACTTC.

The gene calls are TRBV6-4 and TRBJ2-1; TRBD1 agrees at 10 bases. The CDR3 runs 15 residues. Germline V CDR1 and CDR2: MRHNA, SNTAGT. Trimming removed 3 bases from V and 6 bases from J; junction bases left unmatched: 5. The CDR3 loop is CASSDLRDRGNEQFF. CDR3 DNA: TGTGCCAGCAGTGATTTAAGGGACAGGGGCAATGAGCAGTTCTTC.